This T cell receptor (beta chain) was identified in a study of blood T cell repertoires in COVID-19. Study information: Nucleic acid was either cDNA or gDNA, and it came from T cells, B-cell-depleted T cells, or PBMCs.

Those enrolled in Seattle joined during active infection and were followed longitudinally afterward. In the authors' workflow: Reference gene primers were amplified, and this amplification served to estimate nucleated cell counts. The assay was immunoSEQ multiplex PCR, and TCRdb's table has in-frame clones only and misses some. The V and J calls and clone size are taken from that table; D and trimming were inferred from the DNA. The table has 40,000 or so clones, about 90% seen once; the top ten hold around 4.5%. Germline CDR1 is DFQATT and CDR2 is SNEGSKA (reference sequence). This CDR3 spans 14 amino acids. The junction had 11 bases not matched to a gene; V was cut back by 3 bases and J by 7 bases.

The TCR originated in a man aged 60 to 75 with COVID-19, enrolled during active disease. Sequenced sample: peripheral blood. The gene calls are TRBV20-1 and TRBJ1-1, with 7 bases identical to TRBD1. CDR3 residues: CSASDPGGSGEAFF. Here the CDR3 DNA reads TGCAGTGCTAGTGACCCAGGGGGGTCCGGTGAAGCTTTCTTT.